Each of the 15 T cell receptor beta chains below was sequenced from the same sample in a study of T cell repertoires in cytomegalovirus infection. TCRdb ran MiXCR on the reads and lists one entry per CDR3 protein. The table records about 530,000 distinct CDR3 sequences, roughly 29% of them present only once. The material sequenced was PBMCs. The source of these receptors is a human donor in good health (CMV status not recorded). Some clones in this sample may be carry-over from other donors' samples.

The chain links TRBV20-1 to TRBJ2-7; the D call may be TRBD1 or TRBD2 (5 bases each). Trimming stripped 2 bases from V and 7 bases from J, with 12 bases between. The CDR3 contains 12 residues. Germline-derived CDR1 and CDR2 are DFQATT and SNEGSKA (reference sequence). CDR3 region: CSARPGPEEQYF. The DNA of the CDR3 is TGCAGTGCTAGACCGGGACCTGAAGAGCAGTACTTC.

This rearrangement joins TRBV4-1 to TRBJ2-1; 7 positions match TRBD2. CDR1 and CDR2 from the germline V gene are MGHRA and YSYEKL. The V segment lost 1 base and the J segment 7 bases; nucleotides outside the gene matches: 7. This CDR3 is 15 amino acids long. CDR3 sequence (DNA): TGCGCCAGCAGCCAAGCTAGCGGAGCGCGGAATGAGCAGTTCTTC. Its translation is CASSQASGARNEQFF.

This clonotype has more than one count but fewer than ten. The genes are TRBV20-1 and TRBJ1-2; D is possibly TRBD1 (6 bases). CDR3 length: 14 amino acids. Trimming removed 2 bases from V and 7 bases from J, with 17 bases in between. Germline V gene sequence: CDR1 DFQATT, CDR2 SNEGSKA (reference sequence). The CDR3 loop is CSARPPTGSGGYTF. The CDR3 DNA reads TGCAGTGCTAGACCTCCCACAGGGAGCGGTGGCTACACCTTC.

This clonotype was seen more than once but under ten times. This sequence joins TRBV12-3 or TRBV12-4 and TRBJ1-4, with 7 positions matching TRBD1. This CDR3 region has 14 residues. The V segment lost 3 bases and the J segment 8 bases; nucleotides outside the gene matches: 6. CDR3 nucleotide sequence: TGTGCCAGCAGTTTTTCAGGGGGTCGCGAAAAACTGTTTTTT. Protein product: CASSFSGGREKLFF.

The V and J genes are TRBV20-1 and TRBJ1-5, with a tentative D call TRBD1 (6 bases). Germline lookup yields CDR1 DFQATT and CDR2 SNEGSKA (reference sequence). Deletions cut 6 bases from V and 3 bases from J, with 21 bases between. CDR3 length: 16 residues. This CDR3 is CSALNTGYGSNQPQHF. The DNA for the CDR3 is TGCAGTGCGCTTAACACAGGGTATGGGTCCAATCAGCCCCAGCATTTT.

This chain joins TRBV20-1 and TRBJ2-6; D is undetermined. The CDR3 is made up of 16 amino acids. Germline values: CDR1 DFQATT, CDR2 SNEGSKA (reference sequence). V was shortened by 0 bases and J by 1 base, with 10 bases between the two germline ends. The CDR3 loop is CSARDAPGSGANVLTF. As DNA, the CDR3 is TGCAGTGCTAGAGATGCTCCGGGTTCTGGGGCCAACGTCCTGACTTTC.

Here the CDR3 DNA reads TGTGCCATCAGGCCGGGGGTCAATCAGCCCCAGCATTTT. This sequence encodes CAIRPGVNQPQHF. The chain joins TRBV10-3 to TRBJ1-5, with D possibly being TRBD1 (5 bases). The CDR3 consists of 13 residues. V was trimmed by 6 bases and J by 3 bases, leaving 9 bases between them. Germline V CDR1 and CDR2: ENHRY, SYGVKD.

DNA of the CDR3: TGTGCTAGTGTTGAACAGGGGAACCAGCCCCAGCATTTT. Its translation is CASVEQGNQPQHF. The chain carries TRBV12-5 and TRBJ1-5; 7 nucleotides agree with TRBD1. J gave up 7 bases and V 7 bases, and 7 bases lay outside the gene matches. The germline V gene encodes CDR1 LGHNT and CDR2 FRNRAP. This CDR3 region has 13 residues. Full variable domain (remainder filled in from reference TRBV12-5 and TRBJ1-5): DARVTQTPRHKVTEMGQEVTMRCQPILGHNTVFWYRQTMMQGLELLAYFRNRAPLDDSGMPKDRFSAEMPDATLATLKIQPSEPRDSAVYFCASVEQGNQPQHFGDGTRLSIL.

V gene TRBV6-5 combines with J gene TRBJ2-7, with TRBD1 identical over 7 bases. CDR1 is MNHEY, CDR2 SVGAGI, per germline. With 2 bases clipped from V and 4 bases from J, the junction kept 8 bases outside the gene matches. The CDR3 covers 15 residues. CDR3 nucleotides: TGTGCCAGCAGTTACAGGGGGCGCGTAAAATACGAGCAGTACTTC. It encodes CASSYRGRVKYEQYF.

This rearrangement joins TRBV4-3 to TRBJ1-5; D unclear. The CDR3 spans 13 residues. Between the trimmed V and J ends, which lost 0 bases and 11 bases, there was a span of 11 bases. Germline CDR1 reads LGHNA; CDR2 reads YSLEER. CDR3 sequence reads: CASSQDVGETQHF. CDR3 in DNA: TGCGCCAGCAGCCAAGATGTTGGGGAGACCCAGCATTTT.

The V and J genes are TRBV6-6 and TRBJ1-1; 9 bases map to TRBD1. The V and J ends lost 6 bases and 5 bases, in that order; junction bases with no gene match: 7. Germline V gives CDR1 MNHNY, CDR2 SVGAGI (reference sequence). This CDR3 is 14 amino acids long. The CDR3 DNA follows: TGTGCCAGCAGCCCGGACAGGGGTTGGACTGAAGCTTTCTTT. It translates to CASSPDRGWTEAFF.

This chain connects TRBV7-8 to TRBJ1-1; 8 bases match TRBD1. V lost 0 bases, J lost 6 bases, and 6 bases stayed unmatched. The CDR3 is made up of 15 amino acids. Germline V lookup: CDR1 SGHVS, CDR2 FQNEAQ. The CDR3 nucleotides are TGTGCCAGCAGCTTAGCGCCAGGGGGCGAGCCTGAAGCTTTCTTT. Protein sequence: CASSLAPGGEPEAFF.

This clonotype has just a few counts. The CDR3 coding sequence is TGTGCCAGCAGTTTAATAGCGGGGGCCTACGAGCAGTACTTC. It yields the protein CASSLIAGAYEQYF. This chain uses TRBV28 with TRBJ2-7, with 9 bases that match TRBD2. Germline loops: CDR1 MDHEN, CDR2 SYDVKM. V was clipped by 2 bases and J by 2 bases; unmatched bases: 1. The CDR3 runs to 14 residues.

CDR3 protein: CSAQGGSGGVNNDYFLRQFF. The CDR3 nucleotides are TGCAGTGCTCAGGGAGGGAGCGGCGGGGTTAACAATGATTATTTCCTTAGGCAGTTCTTC. The chain uses TRBV20-1 and TRBJ2-1; TRBD2 aligns across 7 bases. V lost 5 bases and J lost 12; bases outside the gene matches: 34. Germline-derived CDR1 and CDR2 are DFQATT and SNEGSKA (reference sequence). The CDR3 runs to 20 residues.

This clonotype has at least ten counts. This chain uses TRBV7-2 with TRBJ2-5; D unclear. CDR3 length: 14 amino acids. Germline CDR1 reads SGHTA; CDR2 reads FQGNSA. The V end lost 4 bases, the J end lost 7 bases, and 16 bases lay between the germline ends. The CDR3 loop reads CASSSTALMGTQYF. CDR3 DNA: TGTGCCAGCAGCTCTACTGCCTTAATGGGGACCCAGTACTTC.